Listed below are T cell receptor beta chains from one sample, sequenced in a study of cytomegalovirus exposure and HLA in healthy donors. Profiling relied on immunoSEQ multiplex PCR, and the TCRdb table lists in-frame clones only, not all of them. The sample shows about 140,000 clones, over 65% of them seen only once. Sequences were obtained from PBMCs. These receptors originate from a woman aged 30 to 39 in good health and CMV-seronegative. The CDR3 runs from the conserved cysteine through the conserved F or W. The D gene is left open where the match is weak.

NA,TRBV7-2,TRBJ2-5,CASSSRTQETQYF
TRBD1,TRBV28,TRBJ2-5,CASSSSGQGIGETQYF
TRBD1,TRBV9,TRBJ2-1,CASSNTRDRGTNEQFF
TRBD2,TRBV11-2,TRBJ2-1,CASSPGLAGVRQFF
TRBD1,TRBV19,TRBJ1-5,CASSGDRDQPQHF
NA,TRBV6-1,TRBJ1-2,CASSEGQGGYTF
NA,TRBV2,TRBJ1-5,CASSGAGSQPQHF
TRBD2,TRBV11-1,TRBJ2-3,CASSSGREEDTQYF
TRBD1,TRBV18,TRBJ1-3,CASSPRGGQGKGNTIYF
TRBD1,TRBV7-6,TRBJ1-1,CASSLAIGQGLTEAFF
TRBD1,TRBV7-7,TRBJ1-4,CASSLKAFKDRGHEKLFF
TRBD1,TRBV10-3,TRBJ2-7,CAIMTGTYEQYF
TRBD1,TRBV30,TRBJ1-1,CAWSRDRGNTEAFF
NA,TRBV6-1,TRBJ2-5,CASSEGGGQETQYF
NA,TRBV2,TRBJ2-5,CASSDGGTETQYF
NA,TRBV28,TRBJ1-4,CASSTGYPINELFF
TRBD1,TRBV7-8,TRBJ2-3,CASSLGRGLFTDTQYF
NA,TRBV11-2,TRBJ1-1,CASSLWAVNTEAFF
TRBD1,TRBV6-1,TRBJ1-5,CASIERQGHQPQHF
TRBD2,TRBV7-2,TRBJ2-7,CASSLAAGGGYEQYF
NA,TRBV2,TRBJ1-1,CASSYTEAEAFF
NA,TRBV19,TRBJ2-1,CASSSQLYNEQFF
TRBD1,TRBV4-2,TRBJ2-7,CASSHLAGTGGGEQYF
TRBD1,TRBV19,TRBJ2-5,CASQTGSEAGTQYF
NA,TRBV6-6,TRBJ2-7,CASRTLYEQYF
NA,TRBV28,TRBJ1-1,CASSLTGSVNTEAFF
TRBD1,TRBV7-6,TRBJ2-7,CASSLGQGAYEQYF
NA,TRBV19,TRBJ2-2,CASTQRQPTGELFF
TRBD1,TRBV30,TRBJ2-2,CAWSVPGQGWSGELFF
TRBD2,TRBV6-1,TRBJ2-5,CASSAGWTSGGLETQYF
TRBD1,TRBV6-5,TRBJ2-7,CASRGQRLSSYEQYF
TRBD1,TRBV2,TRBJ1-4,CASSEQGADEKLFF
TRBD1,TRBV6-6,TRBJ1-3,CATTGGSGNTIYF
NA,TRBV6-1,TRBJ2-1,CASRWEYYNEQFF
TRBD1,TRBV7-2,TRBJ1-2,CASSLGPTLDREYGYTF
NA,TRBV7-9,TRBJ2-3,CASSPNLGERATDTQYF
NA,TRBV7-2,TRBJ1-5,CASRDRTGNQPQHF
NA,TRBV7-3,TRBJ2-1,CASSQGEAFNEQFF
NA,TRBV10-2,TRBJ2-7,CASSVLTGEEQYF
NA,TRBV6-5,TRBJ1-1,CASRARDTWTEAFF
NA,TRBV2,TRBJ2-5,CASSAQGGGQETQYF
TRBD2,TRBV5-8,TRBJ2-5,CASSDYLGTHQREQYF
NA,TRBV6-5,TRBJ2-7,CASSYGEVGSYEQYF
TRBD2,TRBV28,TRBJ2-1,CASSQGLAANNEQFF
TRBD1,TRBV5-1,TRBJ1-1,CASSVRTGSGNTEAFF
TRBD1,TRBV5-1,TRBJ1-4,CASSPKTGLSEKLFF
NA,TRBV7-9,TRBJ1-1,CASSPSGF
NA,TRBV9,TRBJ2-3,CASSVGPTSTDTQYF
NA,TRBV9,TRBJ2-1,CASTSLGASGYNEQFF
NA,TRBV2,TRBJ1-5,CASSALTVYQPQHF
TRBD2,TRBV4-1,TRBJ2-7,CASSPTSGKGTYEQYF
TRBD1,TRBV6-1,TRBJ1-1,CASKQTGRTEASF
NA,TRBV6-6,TRBJ1-1,CASSYSNLGGEAFF
NA,TRBV7-2,TRBJ1-1,CASSQDKQGNTEAFF
TRBD2,TRBV28,TRBJ2-1,CASSLSASGGPFF
TRBD1,TRBV18,TRBJ2-7,CASSSGQGYEQYF
TRBD1,TRBV28,TRBJ2-1,CASRSTGTGRLNEQFF
NA,TRBV5-1,TRBJ2-2,CATTDTGELFF